This T cell receptor (beta chain) was captured by sequencing in a study of glioma-infiltrating T cells. Note on this clonotype: The antigen is undetermined.

The germline V gene encodes CDR1 SGHTA and CDR2 FQGNSA. This CDR3 comprises 13 residues. Germline trimming cut 4 bases from V and 16 bases from J; bases unmatched to any gene: 11. The study's findings and limits: Above-expected tissue-blood divergence occurred in all gliomas, most in low-grade ones. CDR3 overlap between tissue and blood was very small.

Amplification of TCR alpha and beta CDR3 regions from RNA used iRepertoire nested multiplex PCR. For one-step reverse transcription and amplification, about 85-400 ng of tissue mRNA or PBMC total RNA was used. One entry per CDR3 protein results from TCRdb running MiXCR on the multiplex PCR reads. Of around 120,000 distinct CDR3 sequences in the sample, around 23% were seen once. The specimen sequenced was glioma tissue, nonneoplastic brain tissue, or PBMCs (not recorded which). The sequence was obtained from a human donor with low-grade glioma or glioblastoma, undergoing nonglioma brain surgery, or in good health (not recorded which). This chain connects TRBV7-2 to TRBJ2-1; 9 nucleotides agree with TRBD1. DNA of the CDR3: TGTGCCAGCAGCTCTTCGAGTGGGACAGGGAGTTTCTTC. It yields the protein CASSSSSGTGSFF. The entire variable domain, with the rest obtained from reference TRBV7-2 and TRBJ2-1, is as follows: GAGVSQSPSNKVTEKGKDVELRCDPISGHTALYWYRQSLGQGLEFLIYFQGNSAPDKSGLPSDRFSAERTGGSVSTLTIQRTQQEDSAVYLCASSSSSGTGSFFGPGTRLTVL.